This TCR beta chain was sequenced for a study of cytomegalovirus exposure and HLA in healthy donors. On this clone itself: Antigen specificity is unknown.

Germline-derived CDR1 and CDR2 are MNHEY and SMNVEV (reference sequence). The length of the CDR3 is 20 residues. The trim removed 3 bases at V and 3 bases at J, leaving 23 bases unmatched. Points from the study as a whole: Presence/absence analyses treated sequencing depth as roughly uniform across donors. Follow-up analysis later connected one missense variant in DCLRE1C with trimming of TCR beta V- and J-genes. The classifier reportedly diagnosed cytomegalovirus status with high specificity and sensitivity. 150 or so TCR beta chains were listed as cytomegalovirus-associated.

With 60 Vbeta and 13 Jbeta primers, the PCR was carried out. Using immunoSEQ multiplex PCR, the repertoire was profiled, and TCRdb retains in-frame clones only, with some absent. The sample has some 110,000 clones; over 60% are singletons. The origin of this receptor is a woman between 40 and 50 years old in good health and CMV-seropositive. Specimen: PBMCs. The V call is TRBV27, the J call TRBJ2-7; TRBD1 matches 7 bases. This CDR3 is CASSFGPLTGPGSSYYEQYF. In DNA form, the CDR3 reads TGTGCCAGCAGTTTCGGCCCGTTGACAGGGCCGGGGTCCTCCTACTACGAGCAGTACTTC.